Below are 20 T cell receptor beta chains sequenced from a single sample in a study of memory CD8 T cells in hepatitis C reinfection. Some clones are missing from TCRdb's copy, which holds only in-frame ones; the method was immunoSEQ multiplex PCR. The table records 45,000 to 55,000 clones, around 92% of them present only once. The sample's time point: pre-reinfection, 55 to 20 weeks before reinfection detection. Sorted cells were sequenced directly ex vivo without any in vitro expansion. Material: naive CD8+ T cells sorted from blood. The receptors derive from a young man with hepatitis C virus infection.

The table lists this clone with a few counts. The chain recombines TRBV2 with TRBJ2-7, with D perhaps matching TRBD2 (5 bases). The V end lost 0 bases, the J end lost 6 bases, and 12 bases lay between the germline ends. CDR3 length: 14 amino acids. CDR1 is SNHLY and CDR2 is FYNNEI in the germline V gene. The CDR3 loop is CASSEARATVEQYV. CDR3 nucleotides: TGTGCCAGCAGTGAAGCGCGGGCCACCGTCGAGCAGTACGTC.

The CDR3: CASSTIPLNTEAFF. DNA of the CDR3: TGTGCCAGCAGTACTATACCCCTGAACACTGAAGCTTTCTTT. This chain links TRBV28 with TRBJ1-1, with D unresolved. This CDR3 region has 14 residues. V was trimmed by 5 bases and J by 0 bases, leaving 10 bases between them. CDR1 is MDHEN and CDR2 is SYDVKM in the germline V gene. The complete variable domain, with remaining parts taken from reference TRBV28 and TRBJ1-1, reads DVKVTQSSRYLVKRTGEKVFLECVQDMDHENMFWYRQDPGLGLRLIYFSYDVKMKEKGDIPEGYSVSREKKERFSLILESASTNQTSMYLCASSTIPLNTEAFFGQGTRLTVV.

V usage is TRBV9 and J usage is TRBJ1-3; D possibly corresponds to TRBD2 (7 bases). The J call is doubtful: the DNA matches TRBJ2-2 better. The CDR3 runs to 16 residues. Germline CDR1 is SGDLS and CDR2 is YYNGEE. CDR3 bases: TGTGCCAGCAGCGTAGGGGGGGGGCCGAACACCGGGGAGCTGTTTTTT. Its protein product is CASSVGGGPNTGELFF.

V gene TRBV7-9 combines with J gene TRBJ2-5, with D tentatively TRBD2 (5 bases). CDR3 length equals 13 residues. Between the trimmed V and J ends, which lost 5 bases and 0 bases, there was a span of 7 bases. Germline-derived CDR1 and CDR2 are SEHNR and FQNEAQ (reference sequence). Here the CDR3 reads CASSPGNQETQYF. The DNA for the CDR3 is TGTGCCAGCAGCCCCGGGAACCAAGAGACCCAGTACTTC.

The chain links TRBV6-5 to TRBJ2-1; 7 bases are shared with TRBD2. CDR3 length: 14 amino acids. Trimming cost V 7 bases and J 0 bases; bases outside gene matches: 3. Per germline, CDR1 MNHEY and CDR2 SVGAGI. Written as DNA, the CDR3 is TGTGCCAGCACCCCGGGAGGCTCCTACAATGAGCAGTTCTTC. It encodes CASTPGGSYNEQFF.

The chain employs TRBV7-6 and TRBJ2-2; 13 bases are shared with TRBD2. The CDR3 has 17 residues. V trimming: 7 bases; J trimming: 4 bases; junction bases outside the gene matches: 9. Germline V gene sequence: CDR1 SGHVS, CDR2 FNYEAQ. The CDR3 here is CASTPGLAGVRTGELFF. The CDR3 nucleotides read TGTGCCAGCACCCCCGGACTAGCGGGGGTTCGCACCGGGGAGCTGTTTTTT.

This clone came up once. The V gene is TRBV10-2, the J gene TRBJ2-3; 11 nucleotides agree with TRBD1. CDR3 length: 17 residues. Germline V gene lookup returns CDR1 WSHSY and CDR2 SAAADI. Unmatched junction bases numbered 8, after V lost 6 bases and J lost 0 bases. The chain's CDR3 is CASSGTGGLGSTDTQYF. The CDR3 nucleotides are TGCGCCAGCAGCGGGACAGGGGGTTTAGGTAGCACAGATACGCAGTATTTT.

The chain employs TRBV6-5 and TRBJ1-2, with D maybe TRBD1 (6 bases). The germline CDR1 and CDR2 sequences are MNHEY and SVGAGI. Trimming cost V 2 bases and J 4 bases, with 8 bases left between them. The CDR3 loop spans 13 amino acids. The CDR3 sequence: CASSYGGLYGYTF. CDR3 coding DNA: TGTGCCAGCAGTTACGGGGGCCTCTATGGCTACACCTTC.

This clone has a handful of counts. The V and J genes are TRBV5-6 and TRBJ1-5; D gene ambiguous. The ends were cut back, 4 bases at V and 6 bases at J, with 8 bases in the middle. Germline CDR1 is SGHDT and CDR2 is YYEEEE. The CDR3 loop spans 12 amino acids. CDR3 coding DNA: TGTGCCAGCAGCGGAACGGGTCAGCCCCAGCATTTT. It specifies CASSGTGQPQHF.

The chain links TRBV5-1 to TRBJ2-7; the D gene is possibly TRBD1 (6 bases). The CDR3 has 15 residues. Trimming pared 0 bases from V and 5 bases from J, leaving 15 bases between. From germline, CDR1 is SGHRS and CDR2 YFSETQ. CDR3 amino acids: CASSLALGQSHEQYF. CDR3 DNA sequence: TGCGCCAGCAGCTTGGCCTTAGGACAGTCCCACGAGCAGTACTTC.

The chain couples TRBV27 to TRBJ1-2, with D possibly TRBD1 on 5 matching bases. CDR3 length equals 14 residues. Germline CDR1 and CDR2: MNHEY and SMNVEV (reference sequence). Trimming took off 3 bases at V and 4 bases at J, with 12 bases between the two ends. CDR3: CASSFGGGTYGYTF. CDR3 DNA: TGTGCCAGCAGTTTCGGGGGGGGGACCTATGGCTACACCTTC.

This clone has a single count. The rearrangement joins TRBV9 to TRBJ2-2, with D possibly TRBD1 on 6 matching bases. The CDR3 has 14 residues. Germline-derived CDR1 and CDR2 are SGDLS and YYNGEE. The V end was cut by 0 bases, the J end by 7 bases, with 10 bases between. This chain's CDR3 is CASSVEGESGELFF. Written as DNA, the CDR3 is TGTGCCAGCAGCGTAGAGGGGGAAAGCGGGGAGCTGTTTTTT.

The chain recombines TRBV18 with TRBJ2-3; D may be TRBD1 (5 bases). The CDR3 sequence is 14 residues long. Germline CDR1 is KGHSH and CDR2 is LQKENI. Trimming stripped 0 bases from V and 3 bases from J, with 7 bases between. The CDR3 region has the DNA TGTGCCAGCTCACCACCTCAGGGTACAGATACGCAGTATTTT. Encoded protein: CASSPPQGTDTQYF.

This chain joins TRBV6-1 and TRBJ2-1, with a possible D match to TRBD1 (5 bases). CDR1 MNHNS and CDR2 SASEGT come from the germline V gene. CDR3 size: 12 residues. V lost 10 bases, J lost 8 bases, and 15 bases lay in between. CDR3 DNA sequence: TGTGCCACCGCGACAGCTTTCTATGAGCAGTTCTTC. It yields the protein CATATAFYEQFF.

The chain joins TRBV7-8 to TRBJ2-1; TRBD2 matches 14 bases. Germline V gene lookup returns CDR1 SGHVS and CDR2 FQNEAQ. J lost 0 bases, V lost 5 bases, and 9 bases had no gene match. The CDR3 contains 19 residues. This chain's CDR3 is CASSPATSGRASSYNEQFF. The CDR3 nucleotides read TGTGCCAGCAGCCCAGCGACTAGCGGGAGGGCCAGCTCCTACAATGAGCAGTTCTTC.

The rearrangement links TRBV6-5 to TRBJ2-7; D not certain. V was clipped by 0 bases and J by 7 bases, with 19 bases between them. CDR1 and CDR2 from the germline V gene are MNHEY and SVGAGI. CDR3 size: 16 residues. The CDR3 DNA reads as TGTGCCAGCAGTTACTCGAGGCCCTACCAGACTCTTGAGCAGTACTTC. Translated: CASSYSRPYQTLEQYF.

This chain connects TRBV15 to TRBJ2-1; TRBD1 aligns across 11 bases. Germline CDR1 reads LNHNV; CDR2 reads YYDKDF (reference sequence). Trimming took 5 bases from V and 8 from J; bases not matched to a gene: 8. There are 15 residues in the CDR3. The CDR3 coding sequence is TGTGCCACCAGCGGGGGGCCGGGACAGGGGGATGAGCAGTTCTTC. It yields the protein CATSGGPGQGDEQFF.

The gene calls are TRBV10-3 and TRBJ2-2, with 11 bases fitting TRBD2. With 5 bases clipped from V and 2 bases from J, the junction kept 4 bases outside the gene matches. Germline V CDR1 and CDR2: ENHRY, SYGVKD. The CDR3 is 16 amino acids. The CDR3, as DNA: TGTGCCATCAGTCCAGGGACTAGCGGAAACACCGGGGAGCTGTTTTTT. Its translation is CAISPGTSGNTGELFF.

The rearrangement links TRBV4-3 to TRBJ2-7; TRBD2 matches at 10 bases. CDR3 length: 16 amino acids. Germline CDR1 is LGHNA and CDR2 is YSLEER. V gave up 4 bases and J gave up 3 bases; unmatched junction bases: 9. CDR3 loop: CASSLRTSGLFYEQYV. CDR3 DNA sequence: TGCGCCAGCAGCCTTCGGACTAGCGGTTTATTCTACGAGCAGTACGTC.

The chain uses TRBV7-8 and TRBJ1-1, with D possibly TRBD1 on 5 matching bases. Germline lookup yields CDR1 SGHVS and CDR2 FQNEAQ. The CDR3 runs 15 residues. V lost 1 base to trimming and J lost 1 base, with 10 bases between them. Here the CDR3 reads CASSLELRGNTEAFF. In DNA form, the CDR3 reads TGTGCCAGCAGCTTAGAGTTAAGGGGGAACACTGAAGCTTTCTTT. Filled out from reference TRBV7-8 and TRBJ1-1, the complete variable domain reads GAGVSQSPRYKVAKRGQDVALRCDPISGHVSLFWYQQALGQGPEFLTYFQNEAQLDKSGLPSDRFFAERPEGSVSTLKIQRTQQEDSAVYLCASSLELRGNTEAFFGQGTRLTVV.